The clone carrying this T cell receptor (beta chain) was seen more than once but under ten times. As yet, its antigen is unknown. These data come from a study of T cells in Graves' hyperthyroidism and ophthalmopathy. Trimming took 7 bases from V and 3 from J, leaving 15 bases between them. The CDR3 consists of 14 residues. Germline CDR1 and CDR2: MNHEY and SVGEGT. Exclusions: uncontrolled infection, other autoimmune disease, pregnancy, lactation. Study-wide findings and caveats: Also found in blood were most expanded thyroid clonotypes above 0.001. Ophthalmopathy got predicted by the model a median around 6.8 months before its onset.

What was amplified from RNA transcripts were TCR beta CDR3 regions. RT-PCR in the first round (using the HTBI primer set) targeted the TCR CDR3. TCRdb re-derived calls from the multiplex PCR reads in MiXCR, one entry per CDR3 protein. The sample consists of under 350,000 distinct CDR3 sequences, about a sixth of them appearing once. The rearrangement uses TRBV6-2 or TRBV6-3 and TRBJ1-2; D not resolved. Sequencing input: blood. This TCR was sampled from a woman aged 55-69 years with Graves' ophthalmopathy. The chain's CDR3 is CASTRHGKDYGYTF. CDR3 DNA: TGTGCCAGCACTAGACACGGAAAAGACTATGGCTACACCTTC.